The rows below give T cell receptor beta chains drawn from one sample of a study of cytomegalovirus exposure and HLA in healthy donors. TCRdb's copy holds only in-frame clones and misses some; the assay was immunoSEQ multiplex PCR. The table lists approximately 100,000 clones, about 70% of them singletons. The sequencing input was PBMCs. The receptors come from a human donor in good health. The CDR3 runs from the conserved cysteine through the conserved F or W. The order of the fields is J gene, V gene, clone size, D gene, CDR3 protein, CDR3 DNA. A D gene is named only where the DNA matches it firmly. Some rows mark clone size as missing; the rest say once, few, many or name a class of expanded clone.

TRBJ1-2	TRBV5-1	NA	TRBD1	CASSLGQGRGGYTF	TGCGCCAGCAGCTTGGGACAGGGGCGCGGTGGCTACACCTTC
TRBJ2-3	TRBV4-1	once	TRBD1	CASSQDRTGADTQYF	TGCGCCAGCAGCCAAGATAGGACAGGAGCAGATACGCAGTATTTT
TRBJ1-2	TRBV28	NA	TRBD1	CASSLGQVVGYTF	TGTGCCAGCAGCCTGGGACAGGTGGTTGGCTACACCTTC
TRBJ1-1	TRBV21-1	few	NA	CASSKARWETEAFF	TGTGCCAGCAGCAAAGCGCGGTGGGAGACTGAAGCTTTCTTT
TRBJ2-1	TRBV29-1	NA	TRBD2	CSVVRLAGGEQFF	TGCAGCGTTGTGCGACTAGCGGGAGGCGAGCAGTTCTTC
TRBJ2-1	TRBV7-9	NA	TRBD2	CASAGGGDEQFF	TGTGCCAGCGCGGGCGGGGGAGATGAGCAGTTCTTC
TRBJ2-7	TRBV11-2	few	TRBD1	CASSWWDRVGEQYF	TGTGCCAGCAGCTGGTGGGACAGGGTTGGCGAGCAGTACTTC
TRBJ1-1	TRBV4-1	few	NA	CASSQDAVNTEAFF	TGCGCCAGCAGCCAAGACGCGGTCAACACTGAAGCTTTCTTT
TRBJ1-2	TRBV2	once	NA	CASSETAAAYGYTF	TGTGCCAGCAGTGAAACGGCGGCGGCGTATGGCTACACCTTC
TRBJ2-4	TRBV18	NA	NA	CASSRRALEENIQYF	TGTGCCAGCTCTCGTCGCGCCCTAGAAGAAAACATTCAGTACTTC
TRBJ2-5	TRBV7-9	NA	NA	CASSLVVNQETQYF	TGTGCCAGCAGCTTAGTTGTAAACCAAGAGACCCAGTACTTC
TRBJ2-2	TRBV4-3	NA	NA	CASSLLGGNTGELFF	TGCGCCAGCAGCCTACTGGGGGGGAACACCGGGGAGCTGTTTTTT
TRBJ1-5	TRBV7-8	NA	NA	CASSFPRQPQHF	TGTGCCAGCAGCTTCCCCCGTCAGCCCCAGCATTTT
TRBJ2-6	TRBV5-4	NA	NA	CASSFHSGANVLTF	TGTGCCAGCAGCTTTCACTCTGGGGCCAACGTCCTGACTTTC
TRBJ2-7	TRBV28	NA	NA	CASSLTGPRGYEQYF	TGTGCCAGCAGTTTGACTGGGCCAAGGGGGTACGAGCAGTACTTC
TRBJ2-3	TRBV5-5	NA	TRBD2	CASSLGTSGTDTQYF	TGTGCCAGCAGCCTCGGGACTAGCGGCACAGATACGCAGTATTTT
TRBJ2-2	TRBV30	NA	TRBD1	CAWSVVQGNGELFF	TGTGCCTGGAGTGTAGTACAGGGGAACGGGGAGCTGTTTTTT
TRBJ1-2	TRBV5-1	once	TRBD1	CASSDEGQGYGYTF	TGCGCCAGCAGCGATGAGGGACAGGGGTATGGCTACACCTTC
TRBJ2-2	TRBV6-1	NA	NA	CASSVKGRGRSNTGELFF	TGTGCCAGCAGTGTAAAAGGGCGGGGCAGAAGTAACACCGGGGAGCTGTTTTTT
TRBJ1-4	TRBV9	NA	TRBD1	CASSVGQVLNEKLFF	TGTGCCAGCAGCGTGGGACAGGTCCTTAATGAAAAACTGTTTTTT
TRBJ2-2	TRBV5-1	NA	NA	CASSSPPGTGTGELFF	TGCGCCAGCAGCTCCCCTCCGGGAACCGGCACCGGGGAGCTGTTTTTT
TRBJ1-1	TRBV7-9	NA	NA	CASSPRTPGRSEAFF	TGTGCCAGCAGCCCACGGACCCCCGGGAGGTCTGAAGCTTTCTTT
TRBJ2-5	TRBV2	NA	TRBD2	CASRPRTSAETQYF	TGTGCCAGCAGACCTAGGACTAGCGCTGAGACCCAGTACTTC
TRBJ1-2	TRBV7-9	NA	NA	CSSSTVYGYTF	TGTTCCAGCAGCACGGTCTATGGCTACACCTTC
TRBJ2-1	TRBV7-9	NA	TRBD2	CASSFSGIEQFF	TGTGCCAGCAGCTTTAGCGGGATTGAGCAGTTCTTC
TRBJ2-5	TRBV19	few	NA	CASSIGAGRTETQYF	TGTGCCAGTAGTATAGGGGCAGGTCGTACAGAGACCCAGTACTTC
TRBJ2-7	TRBV28	NA	TRBD2	CASRNSGAPYEQYF	TGTGCCAGCAGAAATAGCGGGGCTCCCTACGAGCAGTACTTC
TRBJ2-3	TRBV19	NA	TRBD2	CAVPGPQDPTSGRADTQYF	TGTGCCGTCCCAGGACCCCAGGACCCGACTAGCGGGCGCGCAGATACGCAGTATTTT
TRBJ1-5	TRBV11-2	few	NA	CASSLGSGQPQHF	TGTGCCAGCAGCTTAGGCTCGGGGCAGCCCCAGCATTTT
TRBJ1-1	TRBV6-1	NA	NA	CASSATVMNTEAFF	TGTGCCAGCAGTGCGACAGTCATGAACACTGAAGCTTTCTTT
TRBJ1-3	TRBV5-1	NA	TRBD1	CASSYTSTGTDTIYF	TGCGCCAGCAGCTATACCTCGACAGGGACAGACACCATATATTTT
TRBJ2-7	TRBV28	NA	NA	CASSLLLGGYEQYF	TGTGCCAGCAGTTTATTGTTAGGGGGCTACGAGCAGTACTTC
TRBJ2-7	TRBV21-1	NA	NA	CASSPPERQGQDEQYF	TGTGCCAGCAGCCCCCCTGAGAGGCAGGGTCAGGACGAGCAGTACTTC
TRBJ1-4	TRBV27	few	NA	CASKGLGTNEKLFF	TGTGCCAGCAAGGGGTTGGGGACTAATGAAAAACTGTTTTTT
TRBJ1-1	TRBV7-8	few	NA	CASSGGRNTEAFF	TGTGCCAGCAGTGGGGGCAGGAACACTGAAGCTTTCTTT
TRBJ1-1	TRBV30	once	NA	CAWSVAGGTEAFF	TGTGCCTGGAGTGTAGCAGGCGGGACTGAAGCTTTCTTT
TRBJ1-1	TRBV2	NA	TRBD1	CASTGGLTGYYTEAFF	TGTGCCAGCACCGGTGGACTGACAGGGTACTACACTGAAGCTTTCTTT
TRBJ2-5	TRBV6-6	few	NA	CASTRTSPRGQETQYF	TGTGCCAGCACCCGTACCTCTCCCAGGGGCCAAGAGACCCAGTACTTC
TRBJ2-7	TRBV5-4	NA	NA	CASSFPGVISYEQYF	TGTGCCAGCAGCTTTCCGGGGGTAATCTCCTACGAGCAGTACTTC
TRBJ2-7	TRBV28	NA	NA	CASSFPRDMGEQYF	TGTGCCAGCAGTTTTCCTCGGGACATGGGCGAGCAGTACTTC
TRBJ2-7	TRBV30	NA	NA	CAWSPARTDRYEQYF	TGTGCCTGGAGTCCCGCCCGGACAGATAGATACGAGCAGTACTTC
TRBJ2-7	TRBV7-8	NA	NA	CASSSDDWSYEQYF	TGTGCCAGCAGCTCTGATGACTGGTCCTACGAGCAGTACTTC
TRBJ2-1	TRBV30	NA	TRBD2	CAGPGGRDEQFF	TGTGCCGGTCCAGGAGGGAGGGATGAGCAGTTCTTC
TRBJ1-1	TRBV19	NA	NA	CASSIGERSTEAFF	TGTGCCAGTAGTATAGGAGAGAGAAGCACTGAAGCTTTCTTT
TRBJ1-1	TRBV19	NA	NA	CASNVAMNTEAFF	TGTGCCAGTAACGTAGCCATGAACACTGAAGCTTTCTTT
TRBJ1-1	TRBV7-2	few	TRBD1	CASSSGRGYRAFF	TGTGCCAGCAGCTCCGGCAGGGGGTATAGAGCTTTCTTT